This T cell receptor beta chain was observed in a study of cytomegalovirus exposure and HLA in healthy donors. Findings and caveats of the study: Trimming of TCR beta V- and J-genes showed a link, identified in a later analysis, to a missense DCLRE1C variant. Accurate predictions that matched the HLA-A and HLA-B alleles of most subjects were reportedly made from TCR beta sequences.

The CDR3 contains 14 residues. Germline loops: CDR1 MDHEN, CDR2 SYDVKM. The germline V and J ends were trimmed by 5 bases and 4 bases, with 14 bases remaining between them. On this clone itself: Antigen unknown.

Researchers ran the PCR with 60 Vbeta and 13 Jbeta primers. The repertoire was sequenced with immunoSEQ multiplex PCR; TCRdb's copy has only in-frame clones and lacks some. The table shows about 89,000 clones, with approximately 80% occurring only once. Sequencing was performed on PBMCs. The receptor comes from a female donor in good health and CMV-seropositive. The chain has TRBV28 and TRBJ1-2, with a tentative D call TRBD1 (6 bases). The CDR3 region is CASSEGQGSYGYTF. CDR3 sequence (DNA): TGTGCCAGCAGTGAAGGCCAGGGGTCCTATGGCTACACCTTC.